One sample yielded the 19 T cell receptor beta chains listed below, sequenced in a study of T cells expressing NK-cell markers. No DNA is given; TCRdb re-called the 5' RACE reads and lists each CDR3 protein once. Its listing shows roughly 390,000 distinct CDR3 sequences. Sequenced material: blood T cells: a sorted CD56 or NKG2C T cell subset, CD4+ or CD8+ T cells, or bulk PBMC T cells (not recorded which). The receptors stem from a woman between 50 and 59 years old in good health.

J is TRBJ2-3 and V is TRBV15; TCRdb gives TRBD2 as the D gene, but with no DNA this cannot be confirmed. CDR1 is LNHNV and CDR2 is YYDKDF in the germline V gene (reference sequence). The CDR3 spans 13 residues. This CDR3 reads CATSRDRGFTQYF.

The V gene is TRBV12-3 or TRBV12-4, the J gene TRBJ2-1; TCRdb returns TRBD1, unconfirmable since there is no DNA. The CDR3 covers 12 residues. The CDR3 region is CASSLGGAPQFF.

The chain combines TRBV2 with TRBJ2-1; the D gene TCRdb calls, TRBD1, cannot be checked with no DNA. CDR3 length: 14 residues. In germline, CDR1 is SNHLY, CDR2 FYNNEI. The CDR3 protein is CASSEAGGWNEQFF.

V is TRBV12-3 or TRBV12-4 and J is TRBJ1-6; no DNA is available, so the TRBD1 call from TCRdb remains unchecked. This CDR3 has 16 amino acids. The CDR3 sequence: CASSRHGAGSRSPLHF.

The chain combines TRBV20-1 with TRBJ1-5. Germline assignment: CDR1 DFQATT and CDR2 SNEGSKA (reference sequence). This CDR3 spans 17 amino acids. The CDR3 sequence: CSAREDGPGYSNQPQHF.

CDR3 protein: CASSVNLQGVQYF. V usage is TRBV5-4 and J usage is TRBJ2-5; the TCRdb D gene call, TRBD1, has no DNA to confirm it. The CDR3 loop spans 13 amino acids. Per germline, CDR1 SGHNT and CDR2 YYREEE (reference sequence).

The gene calls are TRBV7-8 and TRBJ2-2; TCRdb calls TRBD1, which cannot be checked without DNA. The CDR3 has 14 residues. Per germline, CDR1 SGHVS and CDR2 FQNEAQ. CDR3 loop: CASSSGAYTGELFF.

This CDR3 reads CASNELGGTGNSPLHF. The V gene is TRBV7-9, the J gene TRBJ1-6; the TCRdb call, TRBD1, lacks DNA for checking. This CDR3 is built from 16 residues. CDR1 is SEHNR and CDR2 is FQNEAQ in the germline V gene (reference sequence).

This chain connects TRBV4-1 to TRBJ1-5. The CDR3 runs 15 residues. CDR1 MGHRA and CDR2 YSYEKL come from the germline V gene. The CDR3: CASSQVEQALGPQHF.

This chain links TRBV20-1 with TRBJ1-1. The CDR3 consists of 13 residues. Germline V lookup: CDR1 DFQATT, CDR2 SNEGSKA (reference sequence). The CDR3 is CSARRRGSTEAFF.

V gene TRBV20-1 combines with J gene TRBJ2-1; absent DNA, TCRdb's TRBD1 call cannot be checked. CDR1 and CDR2 from the germline V gene are DFQATT and SNEGSKA (reference sequence). The CDR3 length is 14 residues. The CDR3 loop reads CSARGTVGNNEQFF.

The chain uses TRBV20-1 and TRBJ1-5; no DNA is available, so the TRBD1 call from TCRdb remains unchecked. The germline V gene encodes CDR1 DFQATT and CDR2 SNEGSKA (reference sequence). The CDR3 is made up of 16 amino acids. The CDR3 sequence: CSASGPGRTSNQPQHF.

V usage is TRBV20-1 and J usage is TRBJ1-5; lacking DNA, the TRBD1 call made by TCRdb goes unchecked. This CDR3 spans 14 amino acids. The germline gives CDR1 DFQATT, CDR2 SNEGSKA (reference sequence). CDR3 sequence reads: CSVRPGASNQPQHF.

The chain has TRBV6-1 and TRBJ2-5; TCRdb names TRBD2, which stays unverified in the absence of DNA. Germline V lookup: CDR1 MNHNS, CDR2 SASEGT. The length of the CDR3 is 13 residues. CDR3 in amino acids: CATGRLDSRTQYF.

This chain uses TRBV24-1 with TRBJ1-4. The CDR3 totals 15 residues. From germline, CDR1 is KGHDR and CDR2 SFDVKD. The CDR3 spells CATSDLLAEGEKLFF.

The chain joins TRBV20-1 to TRBJ1-5; TCRdb lists TRBD1, though no DNA is available to test this call. Germline-derived CDR1 and CDR2 are DFQATT and SNEGSKA (reference sequence). The CDR3 has 14 amino acids. The CDR3 is CSAHRRGSNQPQHF.

J is TRBJ2-5 and V is TRBV5-1; TCRdb's assignment of TRBD2 cannot be checked, as there is no DNA. The CDR3 sequence is 14 residues long. In germline, CDR1 is SGHRS, CDR2 YFSETQ. The CDR3: CASSPEAGAETQYF.

V usage is TRBV12-3 or TRBV12-4 and J usage is TRBJ1-3. The CDR3 is made up of 11 amino acids. CDR3 in amino acids: CALGSGNTIYF.

The J gene is TRBJ2-1, the V gene TRBV6-5; there is no DNA to check the TCRdb D call of TRBD2. The CDR3 runs 15 residues. In germline, CDR1 is MNHEY, CDR2 SVGAGI. Here the CDR3 reads CASSPPAGGSDEQFF.